This T cell receptor (beta chain) was captured by sequencing in a study of blood T cell repertoires in COVID-19. V was trimmed by 1 base and J by 4 bases, leaving 19 bases between them. This CDR3 spans 17 amino acids. Germline V lookup: CDR1 SEHNR, CDR2 FQNEAQ (reference sequence). Using immunoSEQ multiplex PCR, the repertoire was profiled, and TCRdb retains in-frame clones only, with some absent. The profile shows a few hundred thousand clones, just under 90% of them singletons. This receptor was obtained from a woman aged 45-60 years who had recovered from COVID-19. The source material was PBMCs or T cells enriched from blood (not recorded which). The chain combines TRBV7-9 with TRBJ1-1; possible D gene TRBD1, 5 bases. CDR3 nucleotides: TGTGCCAGCAGCTTAGGTAAGATCAGGGCTAGTGGCACTGAAGCTTTCTTT. It translates to CASSLGKIRASGTEAFF.